The 14 T cell receptor beta chains below were found in one sample sequenced in a study of monozygotic twins with inflammatory bowel disease (dated by TCRdb to 2018 to 2020). The library was made by 5' RACE. The data were produced on an Illumina HiSeq 2500. Once TCRdb had reprocessed the reads, it stored one entry per CDR3 protein sequence and supplied no DNA. The sample table on file contains about 150,000 distinct CDR3 sequences. Together, the top ten hold 0.95% to 1.5% of the sample. Sequenced sample: blood. The receptors shown here come from a human donor with ulcerative colitis or Crohn's disease, or a healthy co-twin of an affected twin (not recorded which).

This chain joins TRBV29-1 and TRBJ2-7; TCRdb proposes TRBD2, but this gene call is untestable without DNA. This CDR3 has 15 amino acids. Germline values: CDR1 SQVTM, CDR2 ANQGSEA. CDR3 in amino acids: CSVEGTSGTAYEQYF.

The V call is TRBV6-6, the J call TRBJ2-3. The CDR3 covers 14 residues. The germline gives CDR1 MNHNY, CDR2 SVGAGI (reference sequence). CDR3 protein: CASTGWTSVDTQYF.

The V call is TRBV4-2, the J call TRBJ1-1. CDR1 is LGHNA, CDR2 YNFKEQ, per germline. The CDR3 covers 13 residues. This chain's CDR3 is CASSPTVSVGAFF.

The rearrangement joins TRBV12-3 or TRBV12-4 to TRBJ2-7; the D call from TCRdb, TRBD1, cannot be confirmed without DNA. This CDR3 region has 16 residues. CDR3 protein: CASSYYRGHGIYEQYF.

V gene TRBV6-2 or TRBV6-3 combines with J gene TRBJ2-7; TCRdb indicates TRBD1, and absent DNA this call remains unverified. CDR3 length: 12 amino acids. Germline V CDR1 and CDR2: MNHEY, SVGEGT. The CDR3 spells CAAGTGFYEQYF.

V and J are TRBV5-6 and TRBJ2-7; TCRdb proposes TRBD2, but this gene call is untestable without DNA. Germline V gives CDR1 SGHDT, CDR2 YYEEEE. The CDR3 covers 13 residues. CDR3 region: CASSLTAGYEQYF.

The chain recombines TRBV4-1 with TRBJ2-1. The CDR3 spans 15 residues. Germline CDR1 MGHRA, CDR2 YSYEKL. The CDR3 sequence is CASSPGRKTGNEQFF.

The CDR3 here is CASSYQGATITNYGYTF. The V gene is TRBV7-2, the J gene TRBJ1-2; lacking DNA, the TRBD1 call made by TCRdb goes unchecked. This CDR3 has 17 amino acids. Germline assignment: CDR1 SGHTA and CDR2 FQGNSA.

The chain carries TRBV7-8 and TRBJ1-2; the D call of TRBD1 rests on TCRdb alone, since no DNA is present to check it. The germline gives CDR1 SGHVS, CDR2 FQNEAQ. The CDR3 contains 15 residues. CDR3 residues: CASSLAPGLNYGYTF.

The chain links TRBV7-3 to TRBJ2-6. This CDR3 contains 15 residues. Looked up from germline, CDR1 is SGHTA and CDR2 is FQGTGA. CDR3 sequence: CASSLTLGGANVLTF.

The genes are TRBV5-1 and TRBJ2-1; the D call of TRBD1 rests on TCRdb alone, since no DNA is present to check it. The germline V gene encodes CDR1 SGHRS and CDR2 YFSETQ. There are 13 residues in the CDR3. CDR3 amino acids: CASSLVGGNEQFF.

The CDR3 is CASRSIPGASEQYF. The chain recombines TRBV6-1 with TRBJ2-7; TCRdb names TRBD1, which stays unverified in the absence of DNA. The CDR3 has 14 residues. From germline, CDR1 is MNHNS and CDR2 SASEGT.

This rearrangement joins TRBV7-2 to TRBJ2-3; TCRdb gives TRBD1 as the D gene, but with no DNA this cannot be confirmed. CDR1 SGHTA and CDR2 FQGNSA come from the germline V gene. The CDR3 has 14 amino acids. CDR3 loop: CASSFRQGRDTQYF.

The chain links TRBV7-2 to TRBJ1-1; TCRdb's D gene call, TRBD1, goes unchecked for lack of DNA. Germline CDR1 is SGHTA and CDR2 is FQGNSA. The CDR3 is made up of 15 amino acids. Here the CDR3 reads CASSVTGGKNTEAFF. Full variable domain (missing parts from reference TRBV7-2 and TRBJ1-1): GAGVSQSPSNKVTEKGKDVELRCDPISGHTALYWYRQSLGQGLEFLIYFQGNSAPDKSGLPSDRFSAERTGGSVSTLTIQRTQQEDSAVYLCASSVTGGKNTEAFFGQGTRLTVV.